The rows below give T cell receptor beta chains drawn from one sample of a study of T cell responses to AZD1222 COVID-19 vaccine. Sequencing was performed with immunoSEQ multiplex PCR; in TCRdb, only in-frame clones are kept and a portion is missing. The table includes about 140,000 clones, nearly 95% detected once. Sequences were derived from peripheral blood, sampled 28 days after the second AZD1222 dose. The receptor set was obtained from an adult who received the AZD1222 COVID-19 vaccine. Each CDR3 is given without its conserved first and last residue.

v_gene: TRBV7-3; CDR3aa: ASSSSGGGIYEQY
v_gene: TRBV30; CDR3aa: ATDRDRGNSPLH
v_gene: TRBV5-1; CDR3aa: ASNVGAGTTNEKLF
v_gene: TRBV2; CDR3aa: ASRRESGANVLT
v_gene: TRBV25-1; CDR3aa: ASSVTGLAGIEQF
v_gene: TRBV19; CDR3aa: ASTITGVGGTQY
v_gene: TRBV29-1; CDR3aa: SVEGGGEAF
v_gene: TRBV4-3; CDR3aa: ASSRILAGSSYNEQF
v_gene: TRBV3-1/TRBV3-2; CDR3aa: ASSQDGGRNTIY
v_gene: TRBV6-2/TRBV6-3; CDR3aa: ASSYTDEQY
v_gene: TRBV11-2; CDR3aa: ASSRGQGAIYEQY
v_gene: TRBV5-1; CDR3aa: ASSSLGSGVPSGEQY
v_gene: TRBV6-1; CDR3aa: ASSETRSSNQPQH
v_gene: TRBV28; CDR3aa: ASSIHYKGANTEAF
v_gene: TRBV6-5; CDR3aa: ASRGGQGYGYT
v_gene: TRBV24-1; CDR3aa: ATSARTGTQETQY
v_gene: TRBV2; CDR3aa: ASSLRTVMNTEAF
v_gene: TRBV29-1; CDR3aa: SVGPGDGNQPQH
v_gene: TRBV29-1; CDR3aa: KVLFSTDTQY
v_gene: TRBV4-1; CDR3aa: ASSQVVDRLYEQF
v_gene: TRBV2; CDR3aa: ASIHREGPYNSPLH
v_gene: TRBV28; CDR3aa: ASSFVGYTGELF